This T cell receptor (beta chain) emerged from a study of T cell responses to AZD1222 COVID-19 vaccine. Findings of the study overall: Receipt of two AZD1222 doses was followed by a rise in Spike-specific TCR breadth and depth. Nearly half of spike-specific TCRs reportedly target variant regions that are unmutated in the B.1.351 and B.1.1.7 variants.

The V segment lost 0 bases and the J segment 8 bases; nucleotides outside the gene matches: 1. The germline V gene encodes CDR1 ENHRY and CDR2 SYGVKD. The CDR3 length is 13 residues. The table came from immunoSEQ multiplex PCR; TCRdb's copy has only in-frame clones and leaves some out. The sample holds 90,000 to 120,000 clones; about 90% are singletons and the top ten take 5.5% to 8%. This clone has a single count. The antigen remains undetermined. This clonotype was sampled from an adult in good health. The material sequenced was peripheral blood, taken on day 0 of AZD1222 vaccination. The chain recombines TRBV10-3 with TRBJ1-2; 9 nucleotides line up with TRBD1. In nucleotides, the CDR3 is TGTGCCATCAGTGAGTCCGACAGGGGGGGCTACACCTTC. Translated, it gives CAISESDRGGYTF.